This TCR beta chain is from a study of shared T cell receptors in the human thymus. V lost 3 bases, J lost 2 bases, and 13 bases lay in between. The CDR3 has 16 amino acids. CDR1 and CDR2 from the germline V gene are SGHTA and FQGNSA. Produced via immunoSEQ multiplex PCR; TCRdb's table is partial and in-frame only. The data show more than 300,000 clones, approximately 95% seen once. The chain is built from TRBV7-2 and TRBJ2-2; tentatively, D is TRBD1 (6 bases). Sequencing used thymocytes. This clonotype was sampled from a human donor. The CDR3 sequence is CASSFYWDTNTGELFF. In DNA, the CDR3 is TGTGCCAGCAGCTTTTATTGGGACACCAACACCGGGGAGCTGTTTTTT.